This T cell receptor (gamma chain) derives from a study of human gamma delta and Vdelta1 T cells. Regarding this clone: Its antigen is not known.

General study results and limits: Reportedly, Delta One T cells were polyclonal and broadly targeted acute myeloid leukemia.

The ends lost 5 bases at V and 5 bases at J; junction bases unmatched: 9. CDR3 length: 13 residues. Germline-derived CDR1 and CDR2 are VENAVY and YDSYNSRV. TCRdb re-called the PCR reads through CATT. The repertoire holds around 5,000 gamma-chain clones, with roughly 35% as singletons. This chain uses TRGV8 with TRGJ1 or TRGJ2. The TCR sequence derives from a human donor in good health. The sequencing input was Vdelta1 gamma-delta T cells from blood grown in culture (DOT cells). The CDR3 DNA is TGTGCCACCTGGGGCCCCAGGGATTATAAGAAACTCTTT. Translating it yields CATWGPRDYKKLF.